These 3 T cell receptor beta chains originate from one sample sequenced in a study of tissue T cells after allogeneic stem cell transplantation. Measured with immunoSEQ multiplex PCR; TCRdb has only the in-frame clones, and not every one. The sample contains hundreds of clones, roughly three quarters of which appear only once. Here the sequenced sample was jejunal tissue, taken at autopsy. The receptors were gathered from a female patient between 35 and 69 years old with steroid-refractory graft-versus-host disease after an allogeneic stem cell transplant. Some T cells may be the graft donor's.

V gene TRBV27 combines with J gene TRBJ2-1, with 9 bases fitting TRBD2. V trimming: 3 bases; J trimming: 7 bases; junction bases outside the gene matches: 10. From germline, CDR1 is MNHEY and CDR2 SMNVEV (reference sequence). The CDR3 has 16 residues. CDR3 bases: TGTGCCAGCAGTTTGAGGGGTAGCGGGAGCTCTAATGAGCAGTTCTTC. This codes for CASSLRGSGSSNEQFF.

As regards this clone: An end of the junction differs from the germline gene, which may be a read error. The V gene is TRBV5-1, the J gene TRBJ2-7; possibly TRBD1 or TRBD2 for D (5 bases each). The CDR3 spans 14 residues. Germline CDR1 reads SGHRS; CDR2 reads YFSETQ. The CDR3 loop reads CASSLGDGSYEQYF. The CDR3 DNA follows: TGCGCCAGCAGCTTGGGGGACGGATCCTACGAACAGTACTTC.

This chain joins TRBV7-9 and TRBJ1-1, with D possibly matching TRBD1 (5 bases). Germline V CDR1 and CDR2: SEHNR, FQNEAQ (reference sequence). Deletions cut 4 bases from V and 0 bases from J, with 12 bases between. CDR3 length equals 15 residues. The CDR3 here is CASSSQGLVNTEAFF. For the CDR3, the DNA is TGTGCCAGCAGCTCTCAGGGTCTTGTGAACACTGAAGCTTTCTTT.